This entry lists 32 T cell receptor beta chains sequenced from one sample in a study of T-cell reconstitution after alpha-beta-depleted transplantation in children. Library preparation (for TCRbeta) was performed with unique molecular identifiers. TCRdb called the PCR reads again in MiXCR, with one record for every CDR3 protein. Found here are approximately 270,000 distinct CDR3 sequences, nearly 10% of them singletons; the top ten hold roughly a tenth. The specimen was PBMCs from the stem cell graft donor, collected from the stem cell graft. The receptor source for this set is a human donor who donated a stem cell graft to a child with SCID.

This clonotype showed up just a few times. CDR3 coding DNA: TGTGCCAGCACCTCGACCGATACTCTCTACAATGAGCAGTTCTTC. Residues: CASTSTDTLYNEQFF. This rearrangement joins TRBV12-3 or TRBV12-4 to TRBJ2-1; no firm D call. The V and J ends lost 7 bases and 3 bases respectively, with 16 bases between them. The CDR3 spans 15 residues.

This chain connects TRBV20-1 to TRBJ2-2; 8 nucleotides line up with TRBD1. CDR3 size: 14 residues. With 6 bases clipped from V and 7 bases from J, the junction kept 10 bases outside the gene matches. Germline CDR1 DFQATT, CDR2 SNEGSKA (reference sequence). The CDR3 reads CSAFGTGSGGELFF. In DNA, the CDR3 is TGCAGTGCGTTCGGGACAGGTAGTGGCGGGGAGCTGTTTTTT.

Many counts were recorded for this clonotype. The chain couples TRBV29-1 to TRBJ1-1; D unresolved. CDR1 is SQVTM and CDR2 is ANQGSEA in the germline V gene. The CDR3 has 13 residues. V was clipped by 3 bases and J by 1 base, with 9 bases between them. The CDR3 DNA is TGCAGCGTTGACCAGGATACGAACACTGAAGCTTTCTTT. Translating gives CSVDQDTNTEAFF.

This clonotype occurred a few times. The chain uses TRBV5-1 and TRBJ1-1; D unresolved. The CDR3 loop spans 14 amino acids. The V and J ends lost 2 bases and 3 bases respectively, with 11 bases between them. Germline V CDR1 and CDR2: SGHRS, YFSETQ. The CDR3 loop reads CASSFRSADTEAFF. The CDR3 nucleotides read TGCGCCAGCAGCTTTCGGTCGGCTGACACTGAAGCTTTCTTT.

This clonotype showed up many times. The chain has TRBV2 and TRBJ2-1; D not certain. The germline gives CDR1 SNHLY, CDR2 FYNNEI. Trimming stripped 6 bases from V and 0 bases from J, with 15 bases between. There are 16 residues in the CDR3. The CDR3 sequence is CASRSPVAASYNEQFF. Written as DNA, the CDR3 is TGTGCCAGCAGATCCCCGGTTGCGGCCTCCTACAATGAGCAGTTCTTC.

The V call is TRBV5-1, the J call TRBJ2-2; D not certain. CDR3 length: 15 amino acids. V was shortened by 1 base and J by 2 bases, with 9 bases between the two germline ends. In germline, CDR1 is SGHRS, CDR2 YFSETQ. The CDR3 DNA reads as TGCGCCAGCAGCTTGTACCTTACCAACACCGGGGAGCTGTTTTTT. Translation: CASSLYLTNTGELFF.

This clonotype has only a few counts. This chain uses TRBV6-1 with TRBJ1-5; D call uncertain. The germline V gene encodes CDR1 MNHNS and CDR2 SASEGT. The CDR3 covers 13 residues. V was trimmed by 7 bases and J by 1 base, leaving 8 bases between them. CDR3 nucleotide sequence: TGTGCCAGCACAGAGACGAGCAATCAGCCCCAGCATTTT. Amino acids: CASTETSNQPQHF.

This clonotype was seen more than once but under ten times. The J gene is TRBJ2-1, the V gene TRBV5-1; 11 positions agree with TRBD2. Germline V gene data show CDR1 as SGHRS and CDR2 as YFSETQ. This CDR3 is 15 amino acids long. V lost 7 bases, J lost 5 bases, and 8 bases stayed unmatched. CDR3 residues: CASQLMGLADNEQFF. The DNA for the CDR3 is TGCGCCAGCCAGCTTATGGGACTAGCGGACAATGAGCAGTTCTTC.

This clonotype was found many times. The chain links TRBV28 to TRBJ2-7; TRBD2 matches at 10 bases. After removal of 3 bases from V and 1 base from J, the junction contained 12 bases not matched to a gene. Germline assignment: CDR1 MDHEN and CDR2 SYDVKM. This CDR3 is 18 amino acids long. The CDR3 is CASSFYLFLAGESYEQYF. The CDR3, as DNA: TGTGCCAGCAGTTTCTATCTTTTTCTAGCGGGGGAGTCCTACGAGCAGTACTTC.

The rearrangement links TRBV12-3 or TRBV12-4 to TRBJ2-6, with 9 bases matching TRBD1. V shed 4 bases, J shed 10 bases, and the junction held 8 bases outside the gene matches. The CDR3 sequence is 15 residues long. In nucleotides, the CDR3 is TGTGCCAGCAGTTCCACCGGGACAGGGCTTAACGTCCTGACTTTC. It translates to CASSSTGTGLNVLTF.

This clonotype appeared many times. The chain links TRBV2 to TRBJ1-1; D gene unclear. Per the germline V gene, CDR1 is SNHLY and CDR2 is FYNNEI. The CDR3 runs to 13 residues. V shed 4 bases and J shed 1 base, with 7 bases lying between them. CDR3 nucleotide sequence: TGTGCCAGCAGTGGGACGTGGAACACTGAAGCTTTCTTT. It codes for CASSGTWNTEAFF.

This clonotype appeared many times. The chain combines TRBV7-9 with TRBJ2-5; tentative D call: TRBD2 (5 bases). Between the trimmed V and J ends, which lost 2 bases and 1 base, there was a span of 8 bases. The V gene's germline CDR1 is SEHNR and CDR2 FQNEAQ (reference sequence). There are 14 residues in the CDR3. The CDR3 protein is CASSLRLAQETQYF. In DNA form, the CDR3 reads TGTGCCAGCAGCTTACGGCTAGCCCAAGAGACCCAGTACTTC.

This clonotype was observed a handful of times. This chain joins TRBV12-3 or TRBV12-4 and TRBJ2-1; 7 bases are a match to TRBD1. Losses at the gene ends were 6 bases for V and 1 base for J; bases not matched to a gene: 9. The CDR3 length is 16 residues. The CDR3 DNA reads TGTGCCAGCAGCGAGACAGGGTCAAGTTCCTACAATGAGCAGTTCTTC. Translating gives CASSETGSSSYNEQFF.

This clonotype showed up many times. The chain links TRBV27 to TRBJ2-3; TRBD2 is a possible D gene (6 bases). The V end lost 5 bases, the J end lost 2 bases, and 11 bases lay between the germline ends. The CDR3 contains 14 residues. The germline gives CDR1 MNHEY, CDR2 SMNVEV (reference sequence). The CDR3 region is CASSLGLPTDTQYF. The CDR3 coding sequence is TGTGCCAGCAGTCTGGGACTCCCCACAGATACGCAGTATTTT.

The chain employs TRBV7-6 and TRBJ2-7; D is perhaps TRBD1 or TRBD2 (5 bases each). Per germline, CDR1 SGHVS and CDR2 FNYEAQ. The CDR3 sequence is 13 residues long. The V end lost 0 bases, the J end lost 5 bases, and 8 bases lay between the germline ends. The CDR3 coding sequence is TGTGCCAGCAGCTTAGCGGGGACCAACGAGCAGTACTTC. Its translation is CASSLAGTNEQYF.

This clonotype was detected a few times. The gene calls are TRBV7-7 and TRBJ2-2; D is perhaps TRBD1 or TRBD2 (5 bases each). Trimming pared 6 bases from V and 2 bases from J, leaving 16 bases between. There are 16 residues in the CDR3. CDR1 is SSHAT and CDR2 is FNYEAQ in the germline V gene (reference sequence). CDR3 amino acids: CASSPSGTPNTGELFF. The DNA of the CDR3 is TGTGCCAGCAGTCCAAGTGGGACGCCTAACACCGGGGAGCTGTTTTTT.

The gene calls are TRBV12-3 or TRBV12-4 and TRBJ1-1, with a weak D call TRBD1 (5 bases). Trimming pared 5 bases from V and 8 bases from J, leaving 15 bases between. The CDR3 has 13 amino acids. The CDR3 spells CASSEIRGHEAFF. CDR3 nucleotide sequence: TGTGCCAGCAGTGAGATTAGGGGCCACGAAGCTTTCTTT.

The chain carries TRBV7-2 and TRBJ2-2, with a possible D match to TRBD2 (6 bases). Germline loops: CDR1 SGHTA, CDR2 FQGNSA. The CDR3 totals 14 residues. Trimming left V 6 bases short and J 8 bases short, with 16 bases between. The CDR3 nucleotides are TGTGCCAGCAGGATGGGACTCTCCCTGGGGGAGCTGTTTTTT. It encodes CASRMGLSLGELFF. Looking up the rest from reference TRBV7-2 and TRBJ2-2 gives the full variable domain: GAGVSQSPSNKVTEKGKDVELRCDPISGHTALYWYRQSLGQGLEFLIYFQGNSAPDKSGLPSDRFSAERTGGSVSTLTIQRTQQEDSAVYLCASRMGLSLGELFFGEGSRLTVL.

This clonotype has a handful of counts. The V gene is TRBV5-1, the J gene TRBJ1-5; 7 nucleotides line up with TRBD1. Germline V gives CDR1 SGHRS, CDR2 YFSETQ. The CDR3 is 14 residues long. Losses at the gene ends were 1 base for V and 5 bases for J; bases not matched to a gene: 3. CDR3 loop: CASSLNRGDQPQHF. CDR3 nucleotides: TGCGCCAGCAGCTTGAACAGGGGCGATCAGCCCCAGCATTTT.

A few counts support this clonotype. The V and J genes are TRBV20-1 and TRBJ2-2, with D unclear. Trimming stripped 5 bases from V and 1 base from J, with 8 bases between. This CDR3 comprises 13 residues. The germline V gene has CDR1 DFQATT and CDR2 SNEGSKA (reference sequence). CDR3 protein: CSADTRNTGELFF. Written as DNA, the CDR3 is TGCAGTGCTGATACTCGGAACACCGGGGAGCTGTTTTTT.

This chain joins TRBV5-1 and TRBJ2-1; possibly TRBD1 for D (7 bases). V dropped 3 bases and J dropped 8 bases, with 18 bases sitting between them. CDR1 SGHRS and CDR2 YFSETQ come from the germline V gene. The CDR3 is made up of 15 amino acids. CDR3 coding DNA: TGCGCCAGCAGCTCGGCGGGACAGTTATCGGATGAGCAGTTCTTC. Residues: CASSSAGQLSDEQFF.

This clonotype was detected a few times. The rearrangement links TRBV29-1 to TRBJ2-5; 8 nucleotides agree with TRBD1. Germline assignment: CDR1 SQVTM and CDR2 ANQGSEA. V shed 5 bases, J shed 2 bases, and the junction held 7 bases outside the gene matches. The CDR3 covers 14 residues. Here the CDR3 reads CSVPGTGIQETQYF. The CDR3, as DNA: TGCAGCGTTCCCGGGACAGGTATTCAAGAGACCCAGTACTTC.

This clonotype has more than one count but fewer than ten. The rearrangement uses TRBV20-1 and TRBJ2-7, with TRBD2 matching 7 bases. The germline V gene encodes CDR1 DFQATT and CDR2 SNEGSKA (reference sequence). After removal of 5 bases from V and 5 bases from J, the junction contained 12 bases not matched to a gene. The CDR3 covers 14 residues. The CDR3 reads CSAPRRAGSNEQYF. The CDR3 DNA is TGCAGTGCTCCGCGGAGAGCGGGGTCCAACGAGCAGTACTTC.

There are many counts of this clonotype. The DNA of the CDR3 is TGCGCCAGCAGCTTACTCCTAGCCAAAAACCGTGTTGAGCAGTACTTC. Residues: CASSLLLAKNRVEQYF. This chain uses TRBV5-1 with TRBJ2-7; maybe TRBD2 (5 bases). CDR3 size: 16 residues. Trimming took off 2 bases at V and 7 bases at J, with 22 bases between the two ends. In germline, CDR1 is SGHRS, CDR2 YFSETQ. The full variable domain, with the rest looked up from reference TRBV5-1 and TRBJ2-7, is KAGVTQTPRYLIKTRGQQVTLSCSPISGHRSVSWYQQTPGQGLQFLFEYFSETQRNKGNFPGRFSGRQFSNSRSEMNVSTLELGDSALYLCASSLLLAKNRVEQYFGPGTRLTVT.

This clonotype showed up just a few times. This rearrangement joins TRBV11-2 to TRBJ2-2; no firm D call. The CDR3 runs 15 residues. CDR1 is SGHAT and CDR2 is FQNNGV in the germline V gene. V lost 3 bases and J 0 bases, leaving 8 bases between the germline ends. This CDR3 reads CASSFGGPNTGELFF. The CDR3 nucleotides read TGTGCCAGCAGCTTCGGCGGTCCGAACACCGGGGAGCTGTTTTTT.

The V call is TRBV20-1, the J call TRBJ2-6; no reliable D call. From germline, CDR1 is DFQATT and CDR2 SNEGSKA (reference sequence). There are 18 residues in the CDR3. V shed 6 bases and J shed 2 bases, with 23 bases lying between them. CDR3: CSASLYGPATPGANVLTF. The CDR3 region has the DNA TGCAGTGCCAGTTTGTATGGGCCAGCTACACCTGGGGCCAACGTCCTGACTTTC.

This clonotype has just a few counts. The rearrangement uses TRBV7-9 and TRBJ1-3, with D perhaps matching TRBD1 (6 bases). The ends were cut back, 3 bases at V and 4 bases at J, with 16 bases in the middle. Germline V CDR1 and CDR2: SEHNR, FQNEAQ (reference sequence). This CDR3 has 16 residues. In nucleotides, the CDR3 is TGTGCCAGCAGCTTGCCGGCAGGGGTTGTGGGAAACACCATATATTTT. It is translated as CASSLPAGVVGNTIYF.

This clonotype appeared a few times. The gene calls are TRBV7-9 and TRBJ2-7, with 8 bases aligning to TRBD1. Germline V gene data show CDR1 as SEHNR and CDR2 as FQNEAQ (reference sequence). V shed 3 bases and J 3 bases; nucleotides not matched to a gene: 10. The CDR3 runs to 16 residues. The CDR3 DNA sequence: TGTGCCAGCAGCTTCTCCTCCGGGACAGGACTCTACGAGCAGTACTTC. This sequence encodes CASSFSSGTGLYEQYF. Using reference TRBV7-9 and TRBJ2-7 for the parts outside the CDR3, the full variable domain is DTGVSQNPRHKITKRGQNVTFRCDPISEHNRLYWYRQTLGQGPEFLTYFQNEAQLEKSRLLSDRFSAERPKGSFSTLEIQRTEQGDSAMYLCASSFSSGTGLYEQYFGPGTRLTVT.

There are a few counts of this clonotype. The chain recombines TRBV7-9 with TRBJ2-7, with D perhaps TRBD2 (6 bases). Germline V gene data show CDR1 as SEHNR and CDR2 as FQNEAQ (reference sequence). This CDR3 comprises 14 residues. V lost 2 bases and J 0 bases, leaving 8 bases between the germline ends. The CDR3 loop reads CASSLPGSSYEQYF. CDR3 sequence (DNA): TGTGCCAGCAGCTTACCCGGGAGCTCCTACGAGCAGTACTTC.

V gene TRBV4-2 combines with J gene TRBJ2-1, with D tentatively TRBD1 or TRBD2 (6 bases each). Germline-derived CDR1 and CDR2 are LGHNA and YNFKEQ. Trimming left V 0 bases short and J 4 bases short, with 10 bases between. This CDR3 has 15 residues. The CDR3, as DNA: TGTGCCAGCAGCCAAGAGGAGGGGGGATACAATGAGCAGTTCTTC. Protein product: CASSQEEGGYNEQFF.

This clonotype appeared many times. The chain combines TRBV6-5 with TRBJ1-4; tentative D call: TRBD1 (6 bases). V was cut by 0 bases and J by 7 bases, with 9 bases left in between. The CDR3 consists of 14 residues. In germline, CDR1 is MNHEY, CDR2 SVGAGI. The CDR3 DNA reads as TGTGCCAGCAGTTACTCGATACAGGGTGAAAAACTGTTTTTT. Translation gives CASSYSIQGEKLFF.

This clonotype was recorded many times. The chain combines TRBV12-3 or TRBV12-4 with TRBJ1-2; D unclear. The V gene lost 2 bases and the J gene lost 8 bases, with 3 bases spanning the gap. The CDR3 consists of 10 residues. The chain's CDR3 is CASSLRGYTF. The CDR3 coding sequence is TGTGCCAGCAGTTTAAGAGGCTACACCTTC.